Following are 10 T cell receptor beta chains from one sample sequenced in a study of blood T cell repertoires in COVID-19. Sequenced by immunoSEQ multiplex PCR; TCRdb stores in-frame clones only, minus some. The sample includes 250,000 or so clones, over 80% of them seen just once. The material sequenced was peripheral blood. The receptor source for this set is a woman aged 55-70 years with active or convalescent COVID-19.

Only one count was recorded for this clone. The V call is TRBV7-2, the J call TRBJ2-1; D is unresolved. The CDR3 sequence is 14 residues long. Trimming cost V 5 bases and J 6 bases, with 14 bases left between them. The V gene's germline CDR1 is SGHTA and CDR2 FQGNSA. The CDR3: CASSPSVSINEQFF. CDR3 nucleotide sequence: TGTGCCAGCAGCCCTTCGGTCTCCATCAATGAGCAGTTCTTC.

CDR3 bases: TGTGCTAGTGGTTTGGACCAGGGACAGTCGGCTCCCACTGAAGCTTTCTTT. Encoded protein: CASGLDQGQSAPTEAFF. The V call is TRBV12-5, the J call TRBJ1-1, with 7 bases matching TRBD1. This CDR3 has 17 amino acids. The junction had 12 bases not matched to a gene; V was cut back by 1 base and J by 4 bases. Germline CDR1 is LGHNT and CDR2 is FRNRAP. Combining the CDR3 with reference TRBV12-5 and TRBJ1-1 gives the whole variable domain DARVTQTPRHKVTEMGQEVTMRCQPILGHNTVFWYRQTMMQGLELLAYFRNRAPLDDSGMPKDRFSAEMPDATLATLKIQPSEPRDSAVYFCASGLDQGQSAPTEAFFGQGTRLTVV.

The chain couples TRBV7-2 to TRBJ1-2, with D possibly TRBD1 on 6 matching bases. The CDR3 is 15 amino acids. The germline V gene has CDR1 SGHTA and CDR2 FQGNSA. V lost 1 base to trimming and J lost 7 bases, with 16 bases between them. The CDR3, as DNA: TGTGCCAGCAGCTTAGATCGGTACAGGGTGGCTGGCTACACCTTC. Translating it yields CASSLDRYRVAGYTF.

The gene calls are TRBV4-2 and TRBJ2-3; 12 positions agree with TRBD2. Trimming cost V 2 bases and J 2 bases; bases outside gene matches: 5. This CDR3 is 17 amino acids long. Looked up from germline, CDR1 is LGHNA and CDR2 is YNFKEQ. CDR3 sequence reads: CASSQPGTSGYTDTQYF. The CDR3 coding sequence is TGTGCCAGCAGCCAACCAGGGACTAGCGGGTACACAGATACGCAGTATTTT.

This clone showed up just once. The chain links TRBV7-6 to TRBJ2-3; 9 positions match TRBD2. With V trimmed by 3 bases and J by 3 bases, 13 bases remained unmatched. This CDR3 has 18 amino acids. The germline V gene has CDR1 SGHVS and CDR2 FNYEAQ. The CDR3 protein is CASSFFPSLSGGTDTQYF. The CDR3, as DNA: TGTGCCAGCAGCTTTTTTCCGTCTTTAAGCGGGGGGACAGATACGCAGTATTTT.

Of note for this clone: The same CDR3 arises from other DNA sequences in this sample as well. The rearrangement joins TRBV5-1 to TRBJ2-1; 12 bases map to TRBD2. Germline CDR1 is SGHRS and CDR2 is YFSETQ. This CDR3 spans 16 amino acids. V gave up 3 bases and J gave up 2 bases; unmatched junction bases: 3. The chain's CDR3 is CASSSRTSGTYNEQFF. The DNA for the CDR3 is TGCGCCAGCAGCTCCCGGACTAGCGGGACCTACAATGAGCAGTTCTTC.

This clone was detected once. The V call is TRBV10-3, the J call TRBJ1-2, with D perhaps TRBD1 (6 bases). Germline values: CDR1 ENHRY, CDR2 SYGVKD. Trimming cost V 4 bases and J 0 bases, with 12 bases left between them. The CDR3 extends over 15 amino acids. The CDR3 DNA sequence: TGTGCCATCAGTGTCAAGGGGGAGACTAACTATGGCTACACCTTC. Amino acids: CAISVKGETNYGYTF.

This chain joins TRBV7-3 and TRBJ2-2, with TRBD2 matching over 7 bases. The CDR3 length is 17 residues. Germline lookup yields CDR1 SGHTA and CDR2 FQGTGA. J gave up 1 base and V 4 bases, and 9 bases lay outside the gene matches. This chain's CDR3 is CASSSTGTIGNTGELFF. The CDR3 region has the DNA TGTGCCAGCAGCTCTACCGGGACTATAGGGAACACCGGGGAGCTGTTTTTT.

This rearrangement joins TRBV11-3 to TRBJ1-3; the match to TRBD1 covers 7 bases. This CDR3 spans 16 amino acids. V was pared by 4 bases and J by 3 bases, with 9 bases of the junction left unmatched. Germline loops: CDR1 SGHNT, CDR2 YENEEA. The DNA of the CDR3 is TGTGCCAGCAGCTCGCCGACAGGGCCGAGTGGAAACACCATATATTTT. Translated: CASSSPTGPSGNTIYF.

V is TRBV19 and J is TRBJ2-1, with 7 positions matching TRBD2. The CDR3 sequence is 16 residues long. Germline CDR1 reads LNHDA; CDR2 reads SQIVND (reference sequence). V shed 1 base, J shed 7 bases, and the junction held 10 bases outside the gene matches. CDR3 sequence reads: CASSIVGDYGPNEQFF. The CDR3 DNA is TGTGCCAGTAGTATAGTAGGGGACTATGGCCCTAATGAGCAGTTCTTC.